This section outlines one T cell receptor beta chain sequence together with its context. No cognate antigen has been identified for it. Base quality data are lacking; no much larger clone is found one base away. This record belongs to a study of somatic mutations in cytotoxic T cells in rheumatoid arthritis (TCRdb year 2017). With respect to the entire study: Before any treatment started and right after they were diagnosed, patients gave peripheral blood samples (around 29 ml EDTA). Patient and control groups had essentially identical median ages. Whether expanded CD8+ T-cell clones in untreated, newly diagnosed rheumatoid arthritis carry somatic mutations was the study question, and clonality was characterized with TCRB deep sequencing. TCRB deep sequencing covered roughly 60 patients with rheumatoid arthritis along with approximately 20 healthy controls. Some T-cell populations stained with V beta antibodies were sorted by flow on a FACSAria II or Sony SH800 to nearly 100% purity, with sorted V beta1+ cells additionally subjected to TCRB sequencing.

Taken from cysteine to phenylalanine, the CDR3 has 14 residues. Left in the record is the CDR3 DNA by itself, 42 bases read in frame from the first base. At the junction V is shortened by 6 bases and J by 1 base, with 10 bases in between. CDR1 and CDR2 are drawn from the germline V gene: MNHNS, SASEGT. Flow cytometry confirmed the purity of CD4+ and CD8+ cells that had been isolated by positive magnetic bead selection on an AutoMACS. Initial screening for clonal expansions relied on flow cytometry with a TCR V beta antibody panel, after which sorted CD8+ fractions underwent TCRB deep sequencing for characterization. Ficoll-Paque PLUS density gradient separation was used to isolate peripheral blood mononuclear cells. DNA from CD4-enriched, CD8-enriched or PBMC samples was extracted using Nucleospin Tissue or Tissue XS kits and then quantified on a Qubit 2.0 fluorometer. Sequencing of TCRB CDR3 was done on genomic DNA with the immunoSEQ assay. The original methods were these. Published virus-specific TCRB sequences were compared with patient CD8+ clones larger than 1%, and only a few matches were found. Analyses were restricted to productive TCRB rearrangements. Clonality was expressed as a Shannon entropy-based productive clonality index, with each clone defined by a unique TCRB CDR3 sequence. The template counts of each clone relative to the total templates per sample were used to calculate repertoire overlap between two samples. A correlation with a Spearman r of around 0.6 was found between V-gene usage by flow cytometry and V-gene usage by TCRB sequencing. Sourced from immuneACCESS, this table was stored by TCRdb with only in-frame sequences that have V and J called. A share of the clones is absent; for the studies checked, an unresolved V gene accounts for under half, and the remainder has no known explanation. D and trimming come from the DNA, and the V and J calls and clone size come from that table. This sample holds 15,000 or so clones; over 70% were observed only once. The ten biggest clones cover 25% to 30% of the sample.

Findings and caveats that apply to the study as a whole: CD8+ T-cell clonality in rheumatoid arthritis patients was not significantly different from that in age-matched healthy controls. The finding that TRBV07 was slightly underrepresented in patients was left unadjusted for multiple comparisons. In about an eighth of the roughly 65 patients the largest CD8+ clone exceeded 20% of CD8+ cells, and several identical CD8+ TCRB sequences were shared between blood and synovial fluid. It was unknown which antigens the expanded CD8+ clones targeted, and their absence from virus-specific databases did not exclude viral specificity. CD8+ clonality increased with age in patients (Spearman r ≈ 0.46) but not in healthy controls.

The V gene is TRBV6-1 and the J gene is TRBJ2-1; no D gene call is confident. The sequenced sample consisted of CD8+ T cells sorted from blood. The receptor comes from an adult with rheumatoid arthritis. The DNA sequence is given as TGTGCCAGCAGAAACCTGGAATCCTACAATGAGCAGTTCTTC. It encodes CASRNLESYNEQFF.